The 5 T cell receptor beta chains presented below share a single source sample, sequenced in a study of OX40 agonist ivuxolimab in advanced cancers. Libraries were prepared by immunoSEQ multiplex PCR; TCRdb keeps only in-frame clonotypes and omits some of them. The table records tens of thousands of clones, more than 85% of them present only once. The source was CD4+ or CD8+ T cells sorted from blood, collected in a trial of the OX40 agonist ivuxolimab. These receptors were taken from an adult with an advanced solid tumor such as melanoma, head and neck, liver or kidney cancer.

The V gene is TRBV6-6, the J gene TRBJ1-5; D remains unclear. Germline V gene data show CDR1 as MNHNY and CDR2 as SVGAGI (reference sequence). The CDR3 has 15 residues. V lost 6 bases and J lost 0, with 12 bases in between. Written as DNA, the CDR3 is TGTGCCAGCAGCTTCGACGGTAATAGCAATCAGCCCCAGCATTTT. It encodes CASSFDGNSNQPQHF.

CDR3 DNA: TGTGCCAGCAGCCCTCACAGGACTAACTATGGCTACACCTTC. It yields the protein CASSPHRTNYGYTF. This rearrangement joins TRBV7-2 to TRBJ1-2; possibly TRBD1 for D (5 bases). Germline values: CDR1 SGHTA, CDR2 FQGNSA. The CDR3 length is 14 residues. V was clipped by 5 bases and J by 0 bases, with 10 bases between them. Full variable domain (remainder filled in from reference TRBV7-2 and TRBJ1-2): GAGVSQSPSNKVTEKGKDVELRCDPISGHTALYWYRQSLGQGLEFLIYFQGNSAPDKSGLPSDRFSAERTGGSVSTLTIQRTQQEDSAVYLCASSPHRTNYGYTFGSGTRLTVV.

The chain combines TRBV29-1 with TRBJ2-5; a possible D gene is TRBD2 (5 bases). The CDR3 loop spans 11 amino acids. Trimming shortened V by 4 bases and J by 5 bases, and 8 bases separated the two germline ends. Germline V gene lookup returns CDR1 SQVTM and CDR2 ANQGSEA. CDR3 DNA sequence: TGCAGCGTTGGGCCGGGGGAGACCCAGTACTTC. Its protein product is CSVGPGETQYF. Based on the CDR3 plus reference TRBV29-1 and TRBJ2-5, the full variable domain is SAVISQKPSRDICQRGTSLTIQCQVDSQVTMMFWYRQQPGQSLTLIATANQGSEATYESGFVIDKFPISRPNLTFSTLTVSNMSPEDSSIYLCSVGPGETQYFGPGTRLLVL.

About this clone itself: At one boundary the junction diverges from the germline segment, which might be a read error. Other DNA sequences in the sample encode the same CDR3. The V gene is TRBV28, the J gene TRBJ2-7; TRBD2 agrees at 10 bases. CDR3 length: 15 amino acids. Germline CDR1 MDHEN, CDR2 SYDVKM. CDR3 DNA sequence: TGCGCCAGCAGTTCGTCGAGCGGGAGGGGCTACGAGCAGTACTTC. Translating it yields CASSSSSGRGYEQYF.

The rearrangement uses TRBV2 and TRBJ2-3; TRBD2 matches 11 bases. V shed 6 bases and J 1 base; nucleotides not matched to a gene: 6. The germline V gene has CDR1 SNHLY and CDR2 FYNNEI. The CDR3 is 16 residues long. CDR3 DNA: TGTGCCAGCAGCGTAACTAGCGGGAGACGCACAGATACGCAGTATTTT. As protein: CASSVTSGRRTDTQYF.